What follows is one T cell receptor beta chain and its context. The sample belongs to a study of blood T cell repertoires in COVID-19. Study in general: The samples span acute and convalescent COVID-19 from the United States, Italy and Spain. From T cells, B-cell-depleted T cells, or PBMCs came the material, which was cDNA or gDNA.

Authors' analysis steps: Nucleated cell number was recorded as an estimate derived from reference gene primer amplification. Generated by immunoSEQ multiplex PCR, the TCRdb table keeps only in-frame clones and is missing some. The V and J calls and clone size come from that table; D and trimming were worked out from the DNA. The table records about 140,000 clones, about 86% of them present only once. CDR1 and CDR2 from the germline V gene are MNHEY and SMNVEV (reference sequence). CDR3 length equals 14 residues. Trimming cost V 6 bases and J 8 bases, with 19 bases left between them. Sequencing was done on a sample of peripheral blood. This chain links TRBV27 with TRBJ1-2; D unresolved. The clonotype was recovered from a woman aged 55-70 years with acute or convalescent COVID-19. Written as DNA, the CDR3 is TGTGCCAGCAGCCTCCACCAAAGTACGGGAGGCTACACCTTC. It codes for CASSLHQSTGGYTF.